The clone carrying this T cell receptor (delta chain) was picked up a small number of times. With a much larger clone just one base away, this may be a read error. The same CDR3 also results from other DNA sequences found in this sample. The data stem from a study of gamma-delta chains in newborns, infants, children. Looking at the study overall: Microbial exposure reportedly drives polyclonal innate γδ T cell expansion after birth.

TCRdb reprocessed the reads through CATT. The sample shows 5,500 to 8,500 delta-chain clones, around 11% of them seen only once. The sequencing sample was made of blood. The origin of this receptor is a child who was a newborn, infant or young child, either healthy, febrile or measles-vaccinated (not recorded which).

The CDR3 sequence is CACDTLGGTYTDKLIF. The CDR3 DNA sequence: TGTGCCTGTGACACCTTGGGGGGGACGTATACCGATAAACTCATCTTT. The chain recombines TRDV2 with TRDJ1; D perhaps matches TRDD3 (6 bases). This CDR3 has 16 residues. The V and J ends lost 0 bases and 2 bases respectively, with 15 bases between them. Germline assignment: CDR1 GEAIGNYY and CDR2 EKD.